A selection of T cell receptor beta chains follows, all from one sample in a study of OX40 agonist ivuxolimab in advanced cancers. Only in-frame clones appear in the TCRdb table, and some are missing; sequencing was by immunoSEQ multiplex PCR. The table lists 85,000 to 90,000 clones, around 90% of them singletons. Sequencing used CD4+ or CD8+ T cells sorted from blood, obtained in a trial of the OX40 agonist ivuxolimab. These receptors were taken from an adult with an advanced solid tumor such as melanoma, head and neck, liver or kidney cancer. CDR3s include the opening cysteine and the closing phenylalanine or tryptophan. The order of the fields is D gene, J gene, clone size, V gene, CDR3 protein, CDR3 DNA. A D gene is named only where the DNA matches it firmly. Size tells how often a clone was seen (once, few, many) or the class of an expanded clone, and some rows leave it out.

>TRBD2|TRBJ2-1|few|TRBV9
CASSVEGGRAPGEQFF
TGTGCCAGCAGCGTAGAGGGCGGGAGGGCCCCCGGTGAGCAGTTCTTC
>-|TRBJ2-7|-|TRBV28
CASTPGSSYEQYF
TGTGCCAGCACCCCGGGGTCTTCCTACGAGCAGTACTTC
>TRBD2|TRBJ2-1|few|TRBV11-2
CASSLGAGAHNEQFF
TGTGCCAGCAGCTTAGGAGCGGGAGCGCACAATGAGCAGTTCTTC
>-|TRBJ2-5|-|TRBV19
CASSRYFGQSGETQYF
TGTGCCAGTAGTCGCTACTTCGGACAGTCAGGCGAGACCCAGTACTTC
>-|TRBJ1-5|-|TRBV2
CASRGGARDNQPQHF
TGTGCCAGCAGGGGGGGGGCGCGGGACAATCAGCCCCAGCATTTT
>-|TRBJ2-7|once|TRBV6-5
CASSRAYEQYF
TGTGCCAGCAGCAGGGCCTACGAGCAGTACTTC
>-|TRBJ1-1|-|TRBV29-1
CSVESHPGAEAFF
TGCAGCGTTGAATCCCACCCCGGGGCTGAAGCTTTCTTT
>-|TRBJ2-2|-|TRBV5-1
CASSLAETTGELFF
TGCGCCAGCAGTTTAGCGGAAACCACCGGGGAGCTGTTTTTT
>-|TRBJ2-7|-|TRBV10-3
CAIRWDVPGEQYF
TGTGCCATCAGATGGGACGTTCCGGGGGAGCAGTACTTC
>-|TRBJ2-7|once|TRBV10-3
CASTQRTIGTYEQYF
TGTGCCAGTACACAGAGAACGATAGGGACATACGAGCAGTACTTC
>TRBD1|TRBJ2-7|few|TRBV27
CASSLKAGGSYEQYF
TGTGCCAGCAGTTTGAAGGCAGGGGGCTCCTACGAGCAGTACTTC
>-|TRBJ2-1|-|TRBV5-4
CASSLLGGRSYEQFF
TGTGCCAGCAGCCTCCTGGGGGGAAGAAGCTATGAGCAGTTCTTC
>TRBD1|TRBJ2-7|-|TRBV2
CASSPGQPYEQYF
TGTGCCAGCAGTCCGGGACAGCCCTACGAGCAGTACTTC
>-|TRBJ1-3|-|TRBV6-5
CASSTVSRNTIYF
TGTGCCAGCAGTACAGTTTCAAGGAACACCATATATTTT
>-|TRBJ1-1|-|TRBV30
CAWSDRGLNTEAFF
TGTGCCTGGAGTGACCGAGGCCTGAACACTGAAGCTTTCTTT
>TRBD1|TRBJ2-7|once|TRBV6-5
CASRQGPSGIYEQYF
TGTGCCAGCAGACAGGGGCCCTCAGGAATTTACGAGCAGTACTTC
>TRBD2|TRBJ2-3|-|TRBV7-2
CASSLFTLASGRGTDTQYF
TGTGCCAGCAGCTTATTTACTTTGGCTAGCGGGAGGGGGACAGATACGCAGTATTTT
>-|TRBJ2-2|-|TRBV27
CASNRIGNTGELFF
TGTGCCAGCAATCGTATAGGGAACACCGGGGAGCTGTTTTTT
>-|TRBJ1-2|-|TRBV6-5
CASSSHYMGDYGYTF
TGTGCCAGCAGCTCCCATTATATGGGGGATTATGGCTACACCTTC
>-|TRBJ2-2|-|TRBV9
CASSVLGSPTGELFF
TGTGCCAGCAGCGTCCTTGGGTCTCCAACCGGGGAGCTGTTTTTT
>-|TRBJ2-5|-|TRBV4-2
CASSQGGGKETQYF
TGTGCCAGCAGCCAAGGAGGAGGGAAAGAGACCCAGTACTTC
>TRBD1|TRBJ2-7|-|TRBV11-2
CASSSTGGNSYEQYF
TGTGCCAGCAGCTCGACAGGGGGGAACTCCTACGAGCAGTACTTC
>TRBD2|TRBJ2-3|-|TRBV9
CASRPAGGPGDTQYF
TGTGCCAGCAGGCCGGCGGGAGGGCCGGGGGATACGCAGTATTTT
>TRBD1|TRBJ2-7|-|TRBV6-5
CASRTPTGGTYEQYF
TGTGCCAGCAGAACCCCGACAGGGGGTACCTACGAGCAGTACTTC
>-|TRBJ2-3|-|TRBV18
CASSPPGRVTDTQYF
TGTGCCAGCTCACCACCGGGCAGGGTCACAGATACGCAGTATTTT
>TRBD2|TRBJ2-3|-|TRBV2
CASKASGVGVPDTQYF
TGTGCCAGCAAGGCTAGCGGGGTGGGGGTCCCAGATACGCAGTATTTT
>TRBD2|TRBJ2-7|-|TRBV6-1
CATTILAGAAYEQYF
TGTGCCACCACTATACTAGCGGGAGCCGCCTACGAGCAGTACTTC
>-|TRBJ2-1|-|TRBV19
CASKGGLPREQFF
TGTGCCAGTAAGGGGGGCCTCCCTCGCGAGCAGTTCTTC
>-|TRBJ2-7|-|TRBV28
CASSTGHSYEQYF
TGTGCCAGCAGTACTGGGCACTCCTACGAGCAGTACTTC
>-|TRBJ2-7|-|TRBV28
CASSLSTGASYEQYF
TGTGCCAGCAGTCTATCAACCGGGGCCTCCTACGAGCAGTACTTC
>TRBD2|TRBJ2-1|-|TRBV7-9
CASSYTSGSGNEQFF
TGTGCCAGCAGCTATACTAGCGGGAGTGGCAATGAGCAGTTCTTC
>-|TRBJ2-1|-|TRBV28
CASKLGRSEQFF
TGTGCCAGCAAACTTGGACGCTCCGAGCAGTTCTTC
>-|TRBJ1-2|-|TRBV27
CASSRRWSGAGYTF
TGTGCCAGCAGTCGGCGGTGGTCAGGGGCTGGCTACACCTTC
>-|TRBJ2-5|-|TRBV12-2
CASRFVPGLETQYF
TGTGCAAGTCGCTTCGTCCCGGGACTAGAGACCCAGTACTTC
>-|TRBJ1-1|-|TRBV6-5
CASSYSLGQGTEAFF
TGTGCCAGCAGTTACTCCTTGGGGCAGGGGACTGAAGCTTTCTTT
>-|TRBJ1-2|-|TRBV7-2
CASSLGGVAGYTF
TGTGCCAGCAGCTTAGGGGGGGTGGCTGGCTACACCTTC
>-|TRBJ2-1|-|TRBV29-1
CSALLRESSSYNGQFF
TGCAGCGCTCTTTTGAGGGAATCTAGCTCCTACAATGGGCAGTTCTTC
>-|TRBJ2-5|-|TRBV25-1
CASSDTLILRGGTQYF
TGTGCCAGCAGTGACACCTTGATTCTACGTGGCGGGACCCAGTACTTC
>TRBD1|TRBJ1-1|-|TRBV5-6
CASSLGQGRRAFF
TGTGCCAGCAGCTTGGGACAGGGGCGGCGGGCTTTCTTT
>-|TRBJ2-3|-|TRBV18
CASSSETGRDTQYF
TGTGCCAGCTCCTCCGAGACGGGGCGGGATACGCAGTATTTT
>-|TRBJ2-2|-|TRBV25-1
CASSELVPRAGTGELFF
TGTGCCAGCAGTGAATTAGTGCCCAGGGCTGGCACCGGGGAGCTGTTTTTT
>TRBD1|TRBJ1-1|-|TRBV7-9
CASSPIGTATEAFF
TGTGCCAGCAGCCCGATCGGGACAGCCACTGAAGCTTTCTTT
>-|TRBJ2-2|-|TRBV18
CASSPGKNTGELFF
TGTGCCAGCTCACCCGGGAAGAACACCGGGGAGCTGTTTTTT
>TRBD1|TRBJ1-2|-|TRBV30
CAWRTTGATNYGYTF
TGTGCCTGGAGGACCACAGGGGCGACTAACTATGGCTACACCTTC
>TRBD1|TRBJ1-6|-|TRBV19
CASSVSGTGTNSPLHF
TGTGCCAGTAGTGTCTCCGGGACAGGGACCAATTCACCCCTCCACTTT
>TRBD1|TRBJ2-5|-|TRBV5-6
CASSWGQGETQYF
TGTGCCAGCAGCTGGGGACAGGGTGAGACCCAGTACTTC
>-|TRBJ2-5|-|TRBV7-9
CASSHPGLQETQYF
TGTGCCAGCAGCCACCCGGGATTACAAGAGACCCAGTACTTC
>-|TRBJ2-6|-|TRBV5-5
CASSLDRAGANVLTF
TGTGCCAGCAGCTTGGATAGGGCTGGGGCCAACGTCCTGACTTTC